The clone carrying this T cell receptor beta chain occurred a few times. What it recognizes is unknown. The germline V gene has CDR1 SGHTS and CDR2 YDEGEE. Trimming removed 1 base at V and 7 bases at J, with 12 bases between. This CDR3 region has 15 residues. Noted treatment: approximately 9-day PBMC culture with coronavirus spike peptide pools or control peptides (ViraFEST assay). The data derive from a study of vaccination and CD4 T cells after COVID-19. Overall study: At a median 72 days (range 14 to 241) after dose two, post-vaccine samples were obtained. Stimulation used overlapping spike peptides from SARS-CoV-2, HCoV-NL63, HCoV-OC43 and HCoV-229E.

CD4+ T cells that had been cultured provided DNA sequenced with the Oncomine TCR Beta short-read assay. Cultured CD4+ T cells yielded the extracted genomic DNA. TCRdb ran MiXCR on the PCR reads and lists one entry per CDR3 protein. The data contain approximately 12,000 distinct CDR3 sequences, around 50% of them singletons. This TCR was sampled from a human donor who had recovered from COVID-19. The sequenced material came from CD4+ T cells from blood, cultured in vitro. The chain combines TRBV5-8 with TRBJ1-6; no reliable D call. Written as DNA, the CDR3 is TGTGCCAGCAGCTTGCAGCGGGGTCCAAATTCACCCCTCCACTTT. Amino acids: CASSLQRGPNSPLHF.